These 11 T cell receptor beta chains originate from one sample sequenced in a study of T cell repertoires in cytomegalovirus infection. These TCRs are of unknown antigen specificity. TCRdb ran MiXCR on the reads and lists one entry per CDR3 protein. The sample contains fewer than 900,000 distinct CDR3 sequences, approximately 32% of which appear only once. The specimen was cultured CD8+ T cells from PBMCs, collected from culture after CMV antigen stimulation. These receptors all stem from a human donor in good health (CMV status not recorded). Some clones in this sample may be carry-over from other donors' samples.

This clonotype was seen a few times. The V gene is TRBV6-1, the J gene TRBJ2-3; D call uncertain. CDR3 length: 15 residues. V dropped 1 base and J dropped 4 bases, with 12 bases sitting between them. Germline-derived CDR1 and CDR2 are MNHNS and SASEGT. This CDR3 is CASSEGVVSADTQYF. CDR3 DNA: TGTGCCAGCAGTGAAGGGGTGGTAAGCGCAGATACGCAGTATTTT.

This chain links TRBV6-1 with TRBJ2-6; D unclear. The CDR3 is 16 residues long. Per germline, CDR1 MNHNS and CDR2 SASEGT. V lost 10 bases and J 1 base, leaving 17 bases between the germline ends. The CDR3 reads CAIPSVGSSGANVLTF. DNA for the CDR3: TGTGCCATACCATCAGTGGGCAGTTCTGGGGCCAACGTCCTGACTTTC.

J is TRBJ2-1 and V is TRBV7-9; 10 nucleotides line up with TRBD1. Germline V lookup: CDR1 SEHNR, CDR2 FQNEAQ (reference sequence). Unmatched junction bases numbered 6, after V lost 7 bases and J lost 6 bases. This CDR3 spans 14 amino acids. The CDR3 bases are TGTGCCAGCACCTCGGACAGGGGGTTCAATGAGCAGTTCTTC. The encoded protein is CASTSDRGFNEQFF.

The chain employs TRBV27 and TRBJ1-1; maybe TRBD1 (5 bases). This CDR3 is 14 amino acids long. CDR1 and CDR2 from the germline V gene are MNHEY and SMNVEV (reference sequence). The germline V and J ends were trimmed by 6 bases and 1 base, with 12 bases remaining between them. The CDR3 sequence: CASRVWGGNTEAFF. DNA of the CDR3: TGTGCCAGCAGGGTCTGGGGGGGGAACACTGAAGCTTTCTTT.

The rearrangement joins TRBV5-1 to TRBJ2-1; 9 positions match TRBD1. Germline CDR1 and CDR2: SGHRS and YFSETQ. With V trimmed by 4 bases and J by 7 bases, 12 bases remained unmatched. The CDR3 sequence is 16 residues long. The CDR3: CASSTPPQGARNEQFF. CDR3 sequence (DNA): TGCGCCAGCAGCACCCCTCCACAGGGGGCGCGGAATGAGCAGTTCTTC.

This clonotype came up a few times. The rearrangement uses TRBV2 and TRBJ2-3; D may correspond to TRBD1 or TRBD2 (6 bases each). Trimming shortened V by 5 bases and J by 1 base, and 16 bases separated the two germline ends. In germline, CDR1 is SNHLY, CDR2 FYNNEI. The length of the CDR3 is 16 residues. The CDR3 here is CASSLFPGEGTDTQYF. The CDR3 coding sequence is TGTGCCAGCAGTTTGTTCCCAGGGGAGGGCACAGATACGCAGTATTTT.

There are a few counts of this clonotype. J is TRBJ2-3 and V is TRBV7-8, with D perhaps matching TRBD2 (7 bases). Trimming removed 4 bases at V and 2 bases at J, with 16 bases between. CDR1 and CDR2 from the germline V gene are SGHVS and FQNEAQ. This CDR3 contains 16 residues. In DNA form, the CDR3 reads TGTGCCAGCAGCTCCCTGGGGGGGCGCGACACAGATACGCAGTATTTT. Translating gives CASSSLGGRDTDTQYF.

This chain links TRBV6-6 with TRBJ2-1; no clear D gene. The CDR3 is 12 amino acids. V lost 0 bases to trimming and J lost 10 bases, with 7 bases between them. The germline CDR1 and CDR2 sequences are MNHNY and SVGAGI (reference sequence). CDR3 region: CASSYSTPEQFF. The CDR3 DNA follows: TGTGCCAGCAGTTACTCGACTCCCGAGCAGTTCTTC.

V gene TRBV29-1 combines with J gene TRBJ2-7, with D perhaps TRBD1 or TRBD2 (5 bases each). This CDR3 has 13 residues. From germline, CDR1 is SQVTM and CDR2 ANQGSEA. V shed 4 bases and J shed 2 bases, with 12 bases lying between them. CDR3 residues: CSVVGVGAYEQYF. For the CDR3, the DNA is TGCAGCGTTGTAGGGGTGGGGGCCTACGAGCAGTACTTC.

This clonotype was picked up a small number of times. The chain has TRBV2 and TRBJ2-1, with TRBD1 matching 7 bases. The CDR3 covers 15 residues. With V trimmed by 8 bases and J by 6 bases, 13 bases remained unmatched. Germline V gene sequence: CDR1 SNHLY, CDR2 FYNNEI. CDR3 sequence (DNA): TGTGCCAGCGTCCCCGCAGACAGGGTAGGCAATGAGCAGTTCTTC. Protein: CASVPADRVGNEQFF.

This clonotype was counted a few times. The chain couples TRBV7-8 to TRBJ2-4; unclear D gene. Germline V gene lookup returns CDR1 SGHVS and CDR2 FQNEAQ. The CDR3 extends over 14 amino acids. Trimming stripped 5 bases from V and 8 bases from J, with 16 bases between. In DNA form, the CDR3 reads TGTGCCAGCAGCAATTTGAAGGCGGCGGACATTCAGTACTTC. Translated, it gives CASSNLKAADIQYF.